This T cell receptor (beta chain) was sequenced for a study of blood T cells in healthy people across ages. About the research overall: About one barcoded beta molecule per two T cells was captured by template switching. The study, taken as a whole, reports: There was a strong correlation between TCR beta diversity and naive T cell percentage.

Sample-barcoded 5' priming and a J-beta primer mix drove a second PCR of 7 to 11 cycles. TCRdb independently ran MiXCR on the 5' RACE reads; one entry per CDR3 protein. The sample lists about 1.5 million distinct CDR3 sequences; roughly two fifths were seen once. About this clonotype itself: The antigen is undetermined.

Total RNA was extracted at no less than 6 micrograms per sample. The specimen was blood. This receptor was taken from a young woman in good health.

CDR3 DNA: TGTGCCTGGAGTGTAGTACCCCAGGGACAGCCCCAGGAGCAGTTCTTC. Translation: CAWSVVPQGQPQEQFF. This sequence joins TRBV30 and TRBJ2-1; 7 nucleotides match TRBD1. The germline V gene encodes CDR1 GTSNPN and CDR2 SVGIG (reference sequence). With 0 bases clipped from V and 10 bases from J, the junction kept 15 bases outside the gene matches. The CDR3 is made up of 16 amino acids.